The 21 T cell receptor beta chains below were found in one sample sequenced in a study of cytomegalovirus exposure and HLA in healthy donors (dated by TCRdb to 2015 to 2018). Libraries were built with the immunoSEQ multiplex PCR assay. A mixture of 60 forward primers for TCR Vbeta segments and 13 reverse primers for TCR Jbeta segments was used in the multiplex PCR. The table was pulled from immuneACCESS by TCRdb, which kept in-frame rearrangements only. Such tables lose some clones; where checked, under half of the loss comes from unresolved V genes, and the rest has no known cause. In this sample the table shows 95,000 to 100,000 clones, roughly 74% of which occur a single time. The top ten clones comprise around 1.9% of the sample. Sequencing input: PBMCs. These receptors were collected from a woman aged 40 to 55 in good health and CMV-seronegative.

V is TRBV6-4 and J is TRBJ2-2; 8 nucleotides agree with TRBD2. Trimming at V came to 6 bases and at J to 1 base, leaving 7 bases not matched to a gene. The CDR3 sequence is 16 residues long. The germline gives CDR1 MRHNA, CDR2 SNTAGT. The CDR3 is CASSREGLGNTGELFF. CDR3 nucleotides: TGTGCCAGCAGCCGAGAGGGACTAGGGAACACCGGGGAGCTGTTTTTT.

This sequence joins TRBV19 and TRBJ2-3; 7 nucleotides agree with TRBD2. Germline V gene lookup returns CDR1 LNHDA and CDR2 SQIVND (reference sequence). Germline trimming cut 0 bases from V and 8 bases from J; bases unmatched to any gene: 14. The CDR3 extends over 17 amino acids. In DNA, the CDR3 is TGTGCCAGTAGTATAGATCGAGCCTCGGGAGGTCGGGTTACGCAGTATTTT. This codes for CASSIDRASGGRVTQYF.

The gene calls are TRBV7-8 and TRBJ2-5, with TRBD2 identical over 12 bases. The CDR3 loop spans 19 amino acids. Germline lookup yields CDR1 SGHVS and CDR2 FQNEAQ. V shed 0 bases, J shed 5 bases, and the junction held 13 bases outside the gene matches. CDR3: CASSLAPPLTSGGEETQYF. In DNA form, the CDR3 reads TGTGCCAGCAGCTTAGCGCCCCCCTTGACTAGCGGGGGTGAGGAGACCCAGTACTTC.

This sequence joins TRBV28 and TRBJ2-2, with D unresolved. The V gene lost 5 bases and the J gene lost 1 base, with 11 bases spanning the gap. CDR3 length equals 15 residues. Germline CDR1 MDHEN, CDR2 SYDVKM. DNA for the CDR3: TGTGCCAGCAGTCGCCTTCTAGGGAACACCGGGGAGCTGTTTTTT. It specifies CASSRLLGNTGELFF.

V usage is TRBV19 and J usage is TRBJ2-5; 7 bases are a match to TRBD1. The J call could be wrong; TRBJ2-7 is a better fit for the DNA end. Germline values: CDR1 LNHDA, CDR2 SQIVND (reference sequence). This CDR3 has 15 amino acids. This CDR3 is CASRIRGTAPDEQYF. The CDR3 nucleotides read TGTGCCAGTAGGATTAGGGGGACAGCCCCGGACGAGCAGTACTTC.

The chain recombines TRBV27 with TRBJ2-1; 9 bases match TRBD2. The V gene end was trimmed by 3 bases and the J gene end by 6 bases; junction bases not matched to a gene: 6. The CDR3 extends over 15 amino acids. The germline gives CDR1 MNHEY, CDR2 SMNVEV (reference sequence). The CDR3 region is CASSFSGGGINEQFF. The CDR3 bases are TGTGCCAGCAGTTTTAGCGGGGGAGGGATCAATGAGCAGTTCTTC.

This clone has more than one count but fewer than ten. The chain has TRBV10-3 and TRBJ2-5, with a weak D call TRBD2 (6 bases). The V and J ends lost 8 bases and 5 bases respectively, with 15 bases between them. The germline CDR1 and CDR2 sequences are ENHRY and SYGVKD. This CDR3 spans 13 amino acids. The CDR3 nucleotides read TGTGCCATCGCGGGCCGGCGGGGTGAGACCCAGTACTTC. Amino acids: CAIAGRRGETQYF.

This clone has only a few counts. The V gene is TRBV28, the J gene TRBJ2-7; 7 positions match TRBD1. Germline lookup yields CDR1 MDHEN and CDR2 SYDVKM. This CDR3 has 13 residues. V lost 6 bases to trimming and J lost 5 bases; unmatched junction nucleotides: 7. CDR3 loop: CASSLDRVNEQYF. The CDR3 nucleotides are TGTGCCAGCAGCTTAGACAGGGTCAACGAGCAGTACTTC.

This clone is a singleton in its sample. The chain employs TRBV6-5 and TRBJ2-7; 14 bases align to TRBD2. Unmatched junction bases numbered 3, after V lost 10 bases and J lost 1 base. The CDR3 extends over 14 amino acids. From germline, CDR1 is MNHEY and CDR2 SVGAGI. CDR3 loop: CAIGTSGGSYEQYF. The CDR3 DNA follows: TGTGCCATCGGGACTAGCGGGGGATCCTACGAGCAGTACTTC.

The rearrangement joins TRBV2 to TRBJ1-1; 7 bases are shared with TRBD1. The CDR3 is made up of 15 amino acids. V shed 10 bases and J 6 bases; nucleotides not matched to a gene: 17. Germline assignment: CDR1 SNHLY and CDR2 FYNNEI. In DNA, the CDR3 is TGTGCCACAGGCTACAGTCGAGGACAGGTCCCTGAAGCTTTCTTT. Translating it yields CATGYSRGQVPEAFF.

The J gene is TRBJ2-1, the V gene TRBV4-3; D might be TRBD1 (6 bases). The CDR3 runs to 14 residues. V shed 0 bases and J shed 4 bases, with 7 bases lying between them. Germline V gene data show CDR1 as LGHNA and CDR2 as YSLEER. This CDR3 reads CASSQEGQYNEQFF. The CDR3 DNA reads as TGCGCCAGCAGCCAAGAAGGACAGTACAATGAGCAGTTCTTC.

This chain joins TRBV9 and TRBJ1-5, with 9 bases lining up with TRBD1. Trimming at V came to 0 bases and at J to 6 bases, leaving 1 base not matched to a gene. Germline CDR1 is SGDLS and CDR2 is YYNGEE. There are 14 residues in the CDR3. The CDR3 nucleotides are TGTGCCAGCAGCGTAGGGACAGGGGCTCAGCCCCAGCATTTT. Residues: CASSVGTGAQPQHF.

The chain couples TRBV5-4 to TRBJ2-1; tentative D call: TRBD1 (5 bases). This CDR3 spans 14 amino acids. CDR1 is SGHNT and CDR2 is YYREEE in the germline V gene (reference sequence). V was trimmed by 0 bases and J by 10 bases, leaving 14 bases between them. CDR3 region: CASSLVAGHPEQFF. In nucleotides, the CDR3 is TGTGCCAGCAGCTTGGTTGCTGGACACCCAGAGCAGTTCTTC.

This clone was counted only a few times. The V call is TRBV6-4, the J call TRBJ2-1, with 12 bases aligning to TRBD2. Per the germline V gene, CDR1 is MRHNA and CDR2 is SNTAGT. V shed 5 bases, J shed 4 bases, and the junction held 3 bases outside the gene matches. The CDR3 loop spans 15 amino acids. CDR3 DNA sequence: TGTGCCAGCAGTATACTAGCGGGGGGTTACAATGAGCAGTTCTTC. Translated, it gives CASSILAGGYNEQFF.

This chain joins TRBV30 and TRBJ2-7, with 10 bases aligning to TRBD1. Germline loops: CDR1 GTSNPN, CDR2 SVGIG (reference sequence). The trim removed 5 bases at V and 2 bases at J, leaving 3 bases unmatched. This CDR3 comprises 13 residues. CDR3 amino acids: CAWGTGVTYEQYF. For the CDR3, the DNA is TGTGCCTGGGGGACAGGGGTCACCTACGAGCAGTACTTC.

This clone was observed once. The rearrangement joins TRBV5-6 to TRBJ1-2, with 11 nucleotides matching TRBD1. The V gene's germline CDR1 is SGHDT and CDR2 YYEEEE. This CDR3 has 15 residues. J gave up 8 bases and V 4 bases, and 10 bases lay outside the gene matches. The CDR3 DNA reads TGTGCCAGCAGCGAGGCCGGGACAGGGGGTCAGGGCTACACCTTC. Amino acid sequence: CASSEAGTGGQGYTF.

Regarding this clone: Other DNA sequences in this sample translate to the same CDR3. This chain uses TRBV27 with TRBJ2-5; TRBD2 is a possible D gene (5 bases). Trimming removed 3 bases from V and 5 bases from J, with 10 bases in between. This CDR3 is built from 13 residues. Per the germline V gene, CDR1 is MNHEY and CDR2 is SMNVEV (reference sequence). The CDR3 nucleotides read TGTGCCAGCAGTTTTGGCCCGGGGGAGACCCAGTACTTC. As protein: CASSFGPGETQYF.

The DNA for the CDR3 is TGTGCCAGCAGCTTTGGCGGCGGAGAGTCACCCCTCCACTTT. It yields the protein CASSFGGGESPLHF. The V and J genes are TRBV11-2 and TRBJ1-6; D call uncertain. This CDR3 comprises 14 residues. The germline V and J ends were trimmed by 3 bases and 10 bases, with 13 bases remaining between them. CDR1 and CDR2 from the germline V gene are SGHAT and FQNNGV.

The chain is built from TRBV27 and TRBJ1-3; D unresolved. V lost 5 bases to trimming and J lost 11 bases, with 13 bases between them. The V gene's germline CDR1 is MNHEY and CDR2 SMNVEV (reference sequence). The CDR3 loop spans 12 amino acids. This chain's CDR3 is CASSPAGGAIYF. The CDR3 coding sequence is TGTGCCAGCAGTCCGGCCGGAGGAGCCATATATTTT.

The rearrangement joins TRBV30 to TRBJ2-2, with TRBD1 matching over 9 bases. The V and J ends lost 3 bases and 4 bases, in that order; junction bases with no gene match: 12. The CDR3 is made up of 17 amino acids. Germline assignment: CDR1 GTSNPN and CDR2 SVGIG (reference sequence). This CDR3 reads CAWRLSLGQGSTGELFF. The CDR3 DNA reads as TGTGCCTGGAGGCTTAGTCTGGGACAGGGTTCCACCGGGGAGCTGTTTTTT.

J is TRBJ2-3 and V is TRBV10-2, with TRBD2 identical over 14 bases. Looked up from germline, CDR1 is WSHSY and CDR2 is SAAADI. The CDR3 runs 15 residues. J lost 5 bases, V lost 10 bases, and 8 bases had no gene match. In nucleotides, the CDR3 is TGCGCCACCTCTCGGACTAGCGGGGGGAAAGATACGCAGTATTTT. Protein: CATSRTSGGKDTQYF.